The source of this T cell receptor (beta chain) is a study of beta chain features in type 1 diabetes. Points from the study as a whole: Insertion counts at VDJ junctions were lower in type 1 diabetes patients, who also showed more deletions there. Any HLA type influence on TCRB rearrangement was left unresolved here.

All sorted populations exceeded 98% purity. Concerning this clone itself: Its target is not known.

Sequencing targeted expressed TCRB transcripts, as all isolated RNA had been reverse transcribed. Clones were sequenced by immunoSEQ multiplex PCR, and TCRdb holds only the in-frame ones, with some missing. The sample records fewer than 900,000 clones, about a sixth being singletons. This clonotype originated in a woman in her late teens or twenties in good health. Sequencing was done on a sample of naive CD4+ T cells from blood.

The CDR3 nucleotides are TGTGCCAGCAGTGACAGGGGGCAACCTTATGGCTACACCTTC. Protein product: CASSDRGQPYGYTF. This rearrangement joins TRBV6-5 to TRBJ1-2; 10 bases fit TRBD1. V shed 5 bases, J shed 5 bases, and the junction held 5 bases outside the gene matches. CDR3 length: 14 amino acids. Germline CDR1 reads MNHEY; CDR2 reads SVGAGI.